This T cell receptor (beta chain) was documented in a study of T cell responses to AZD1222 COVID-19 vaccine. Overall study results and limits: CD4 TCRs linked to vaccination spanned spike, dominating at 160-218 and 743-854.

CDR1 is SGHTA, CDR2 FQGNSA, per germline. V was trimmed by 5 bases and J by 0 bases, leaving 11 bases between them. The CDR3 covers 15 residues. A note on this clone: Its specificity is not known.

Profiled with immunoSEQ multiplex PCR; TCRdb holds only in-frame clones, not every one. The repertoire holds about 110,000 clones, with approximately 91% as singletons. This material consisted of peripheral blood, taken on day 0 of AZD1222 vaccination. The sequence was collected from an adult in good health. The chain uses TRBV7-2 and TRBJ1-3, with D hard to call. DNA for the CDR3: TGTGCCAGCAGCGGAGGACGGGCCTCTGGAAACACCATATATTTT. Protein: CASSGGRASGNTIYF.